This T cell receptor (beta chain) appears in the sequencing data of a study of human T cells and chemical hapten exposure. Study as a whole: The patch tests put 0.01% DPC on the skin of the upper back and were read 6 days later.

TCRdb reprocessed the RACE reads with MiXCR, giving one entry per CDR3 protein. The table includes 300,000 to 400,000 distinct CDR3 sequences, around 7% detected once. Stated time point: patch test 1, 2 weeks after DPC sensitization. The sample's treatment: therapeutic diphenylcyclopropenone sensitization with weekly scalp DPC. Findings and caveats of the study: Counts of TCRs above 1 in 1000 frequency stayed unchanged with DPC sensitization. Controls had significantly fewer large CDR3 similarity clusters than were formed by expanded TCRs.

Worth noting for this clonotype: What it recognizes is unknown.

Per the germline V gene, CDR1 is MNHNS and CDR2 is SASEGT. This CDR3 region has 13 residues. The sample consisted of whole blood, taken in connection with sensitization to the hapten diphenylcyclopropenone (DPC). The chain combines TRBV6-1 with TRBJ2-5; D might be TRBD1 (5 bases). This TCR came from a woman under 30 with alopecia areata. Some clones in this sample may be carry-over from other donors' samples. CDR3 amino acids: CAADERGIETQYF. CDR3 DNA: TGTGCTGCGGACGAAAGGGGAATAGAGACCCAGTACTTC.